The rows below give T cell receptor beta chains drawn from one sample of a study of blood T cell repertoires in COVID-19. Method: immunoSEQ multiplex PCR; TCRdb's copy keeps in-frame clones and lacks some. The table has about 140,000 clones, more than 75% seen once. The sample taken for sequencing was peripheral blood. These receptors were taken from an elderly woman with acute or convalescent COVID-19. Both conserved end residues are part of each CDR3. D genes are given only for firm matches. Clone size is not always given. Where it is, it says once, few, many or a class for expanded clones.

>TRBJ1-5|TRBV21-1|NA|20|NA
CASSTRPRDRGRKSNQPQHF
TGTGCCAGCAGCACCCGCCCCCGGGACAGGGGGCGAAAAAGCAATCAGCCCCAGCATTTT
>TRBJ1-6|TRBV6-5|NA|14|NA
CASSPGHYNSPLHF
TGTGCCAGCAGTCCGGGACATTATAATTCACCCCTCCACTTT
>TRBJ2-5|TRBV19|NA|17|NA
CASSIGAGQIYQETQYF
TGTGCCAGTAGTATAGGTGCAGGGCAGATCTACCAAGAGACCCAGTACTTC
>TRBJ1-3|TRBV6-1|NA|17|NA
CASSERRQGLSGNTIYF
TGTGCCAGCAGTGAACGGCGTCAGGGCCTCTCTGGAAACACCATATATTTT
>TRBJ1-2|TRBV5-5|NA|17|TRBD1
CASSPTPTGGYGYGYTF
TGTGCCAGCAGCCCGACTCCGACAGGGGGTTACGGCTATGGCTACACCTTC
>TRBJ2-7|TRBV10-2|NA|12|NA
CASSAPGVFNYF
TGCGCCAGCAGTGCCCCCGGGGTCTTTAACTACTTC
>TRBJ1-2|TRBV5-5|NA|15|TRBD1
CASSLAWAGGDGYTF
TGTGCCAGCAGCTTGGCCTGGGCAGGGGGCGACGGCTACACCTTC
>TRBJ1-2|TRBV19|NA|15|TRBD1
CASSVQTGGIYGYTF
TGTGCCAGTAGTGTCCAGACAGGGGGCATCTATGGCTACACCTTC
>TRBJ2-5|TRBV10-2|NA|16|TRBD1
CASRPLDRGLQETQYF
TGCGCCAGCAGGCCATTGGACAGGGGACTGCAAGAGACCCAGTACTTC
>TRBJ1-1|TRBV20-1|NA|11|NA
CSANKNTEAFF
TGCAGTGCTAATAAGAACACTGAAGCTTTCTTT
>TRBJ1-5|TRBV6-2/TRBV6-3|NA|13|NA
CASSYYGNQPQHF
TGTGCCAGCAGTTATTATGGCAATCAGCCCCAGCATTTT
>TRBJ2-7|TRBV27|NA|15|TRBD2
CASTMLWGGGYEQYF
TGTGCCAGCACCATGCTGTGGGGCGGGGGCTACGAGCAGTACTTC
>TRBJ1-1|TRBV19|NA|14|NA
CASSIEWGDPEAFF
TGTGCCAGTAGTATAGAGTGGGGGGACCCTGAAGCTTTCTTT
>TRBJ2-3|TRBV28|NA|18|TRBD2
CASSFFLAGGPSTDTQYF
TGTGCCAGCAGTTTTTTCCTAGCGGGAGGGCCGAGCACAGATACGCAGTATTTT
>TRBJ1-6|TRBV28|NA|15|TRBD1
CATSWDWTGKVTLHF
TGTGCCACCTCTTGGGACTGGACAGGGAAGGTCACCCTCCACTTT
>TRBJ2-1|TRBV12-3/TRBV12-4|NA|12|NA
CASSPRGLEQFF
TGTGCCAGCAGCCCCCGGGGTCTGGAGCAGTTCTTC
>TRBJ1-2|TRBV19|NA|10|NA
CASSMVSGTF
TGTGCCAGTAGTATGGTTTCAGGGACCTTC
>TRBJ2-7|TRBV7-8|NA|15|TRBD1
CASSRWMRGQDEQYF
TGTGCCAGCAGTCGGTGGATGAGGGGGCAGGACGAGCAGTACTTC
>TRBJ1-1|TRBV19|once|12|NA
CATKPGNTEAFF
TGTGCCACAAAACCAGGGAACACTGAAGCTTTCTTT
>TRBJ2-1|TRBV7-2|NA|13|NA
CASSLGQTGLQFF
TGTGCCAGCAGCTTAGGGCAGACGGGACTTCAATTCTTC
>TRBJ2-7|TRBV20-1|NA|15|NA
CSASGGGKVLGEQYF
TGCAGTGCTAGTGGGGGGGGCAAGGTTCTAGGCGAGCAGTACTTC
>TRBJ2-3|TRBV5-4|once|16|NA
CASSLARGAQTGLQYF
TGTGCCAGCAGCTTGGCGCGGGGGGCCCAGACAGGGTTGCAGTATTTT
>TRBJ2-7|TRBV10-3|few|15|TRBD1
CAISDPGQGGYEQYF
TGTGCCATCAGTGACCCGGGACAGGGGGGCTACGAGCAGTACTTC
>TRBJ1-2|TRBV5-4|few|14|TRBD1
CASSLGTGERGYTF
TGTGCCAGCAGCCTAGGGACAGGGGAGAGAGGCTACACCTTC
>TRBJ2-5|TRBV28|NA|16|TRBD1
CASSLGTGQGQETQYF
TGTGCCAGCAGTTTAGGGACGGGACAGGGGCAAGAGACCCAGTACTTC
>TRBJ2-4|TRBV7-8|few|15|NA
CASSPRLEAKNIQYF
TGTGCCAGCAGCCCCAGGCTGGAAGCCAAAAACATTCAGTACTTC
>TRBJ1-2|TRBV10-3|NA|12|NA
CAISETPVGYTF
TGTGCCATCAGTGAGACTCCGGTCGGCTACACCTTC
>TRBJ2-2|TRBV20-1|NA|17|NA
CSASSMASEKNTGELFF
TGCAGTGCTAGTAGTATGGCTAGCGAGAAGAACACCGGGGAGCTGTTTTTT
>TRBJ2-3|TRBV9|NA|15|TRBD2
CASSTDSGIGDTQYF
TGTGCCAGCAGCACCGATAGCGGGATTGGAGATACGCAGTATTTT
>TRBJ1-3|TRBV10-3|NA|16|NA
CAISEMPGYSGNTIYF
TGTGCCATCAGTGAGATGCCAGGGTACTCTGGAAACACCATATATTTT
>TRBJ1-3|TRBV28|NA|16|TRBD1
CASSGSQGAQGNTIYF
TGTGCCAGCAGTGGATCACAGGGGGCGCAAGGAAACACCATATATTTT
>TRBJ1-6|TRBV5-1|NA|15|TRBD1
CASSLPGTGESPLHF
TGCGCCAGCAGCCTCCCCGGGACAGGGGAATCACCCCTCCACTTT
>TRBJ2-7|TRBV7-2|NA|15|TRBD2
CASSLALTSSYEQYF
TGTGCCAGCAGCTTAGCCCTGACTAGCAGCTACGAGCAGTACTTC
>TRBJ2-1|TRBV28|once|15|NA
CASSLRTRWGNEQFF
TGTGCCAGCAGTCTCCGAACTAGGTGGGGAAATGAGCAGTTCTTC
>TRBJ2-7|TRBV3-1/TRBV3-2|NA|14|NA
CASSQDNRREEQYF
TGTGCCAGCAGCCAAGATAACAGGCGTGAAGAGCAGTACTTC
>TRBJ2-7|TRBV7-2|NA|16|TRBD1
CASSLGGQSFPYEQYF
TGTGCCAGCAGCTTAGGGGGACAGAGTTTTCCCTACGAGCAGTACTTC
>TRBJ2-1|TRBV25-1|NA|15|TRBD2
CASSEPSGMGNEQFF
TGTGCCAGCAGTGAACCTAGCGGGATGGGAAATGAGCAGTTCTTC
>TRBJ2-1|TRBV25-1|NA|15|NA
CASSESWEIRNEQFF
TGTGCCAGCAGTGAATCGTGGGAGATAAGGAATGAGCAGTTCTTC
>TRBJ2-1|TRBV7-9|NA|12|TRBD1
CASGTGENEQFF
TGTGCCAGCGGGACAGGTGAGAATGAGCAGTTCTTC
>TRBJ2-6|TRBV6-6|NA|17|TRBD1
CASSRTGLSSGANVLTF
TGTGCCAGCAGTCGGACAGGCCTAAGCTCTGGGGCCAACGTCCTGACTTTC
>TRBJ1-3|TRBV19|NA|16|NA
CASSIWQRSSGNTIYF
TGTGCCAGTAGTATCTGGCAGCGAAGCTCTGGAAACACCATATATTTT
>TRBJ2-2|TRBV18|NA|13|NA
CASSADFGGELFF
TGTGCCAGCTCAGCGGACTTCGGCGGGGAGCTGTTTTTT
>TRBJ1-6|TRBV27|NA|16|TRBD1
CASSLQPGQGRSPLHF
TGTGCCAGCAGTTTACAACCCGGACAGGGTAGATCACCCCTCCACTTT
>TRBJ2-2|TRBV28|NA|11|NA
CASSSIGELFF
TGTGCCAGCAGTTCCATTGGGGAGCTGTTTTTT
>TRBJ2-7|TRBV9|NA|18|NA
CASSARDFTISFSYEQYF
TGTGCCAGCAGCGCACGGGACTTCACTATCTCCTTCTCCTACGAGCAGTACTTC
>TRBJ1-1|TRBV10-3|NA|18|TRBD1
CAISEGRGGRGLHTEAFF
TGTGCCATCAGTGAGGGTCGAGGGGGCAGGGGCCTACACACTGAAGCTTTCTTT
>TRBJ1-5|TRBV5-1|few|15|NA
CASSPEGGSNQPQHF
TGCGCCAGCAGCCCGGAGGGGGGGTCCAATCAGCCCCAGCATTTT
>TRBJ2-3|TRBV9|NA|17|TRBD2
CASSALTGTSGTDTQYF
TGTGCCAGCAGCGCCCTAACCGGGACTAGCGGCACAGATACGCAGTATTTT
>TRBJ2-5|TRBV9|NA|14|TRBD1
CASSVGGRGETQYF
TGTGCCAGCAGCGTAGGAGGCAGGGGGGAGACCCAGTACTTC
>TRBJ1-1|TRBV6-2/TRBV6-3|NA|17|NA
CASSYSSFGGQTTEAFF
TGTGCCAGCAGTTACTCGAGCTTTGGAGGACAGACCACTGAAGCTTTCTTT
>TRBJ1-2|TRBV6-1|NA|15|TRBD1
CASSEAGTGNYGYTF
TGTGCCAGCAGTGAGGCCGGGACAGGGAACTATGGCTACACCTTC
>TRBJ1-2|TRBV5-1|NA|18|NA
CASSRGADRRNPNYGYTF
TGCGCCAGCAGCCGAGGGGCGGACAGACGAAACCCTAACTATGGCTACACCTTC
>TRBJ2-7|TRBV5-6|NA|16|TRBD2
CASNLLGPAGGYEQYF
TGTGCCAGCAACCTCTTGGGGCCAGCGGGAGGGTACGAGCAGTACTTC
>TRBJ1-2|TRBV28|NA|13|TRBD1
CASTTGLGYGYTF
TGTGCCAGCACGACAGGGCTGGGCTATGGCTACACCTTC
>TRBJ1-2|TRBV19|NA|19|NA
CASSMSRLLQGRAAYGYTF
TGTGCCAGTAGTATGAGCCGCCTATTACAGGGCAGGGCCGCCTATGGCTACACCTTC